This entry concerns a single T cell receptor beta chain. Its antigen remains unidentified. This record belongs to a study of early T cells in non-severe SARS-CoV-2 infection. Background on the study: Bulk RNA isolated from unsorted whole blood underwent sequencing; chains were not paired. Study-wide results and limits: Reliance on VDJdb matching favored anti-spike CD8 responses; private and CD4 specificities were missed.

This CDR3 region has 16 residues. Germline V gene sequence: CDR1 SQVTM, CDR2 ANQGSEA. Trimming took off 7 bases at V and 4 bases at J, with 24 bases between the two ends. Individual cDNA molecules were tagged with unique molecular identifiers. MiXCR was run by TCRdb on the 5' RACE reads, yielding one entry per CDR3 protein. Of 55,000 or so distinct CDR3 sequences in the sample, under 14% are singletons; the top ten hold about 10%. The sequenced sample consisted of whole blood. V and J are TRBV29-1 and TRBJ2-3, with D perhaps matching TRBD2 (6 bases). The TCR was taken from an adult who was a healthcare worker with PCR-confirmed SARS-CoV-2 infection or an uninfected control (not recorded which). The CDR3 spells CSAARPTSQYSDTQYF. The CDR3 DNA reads TGCAGCGCCGCAAGACCGACTAGTCAGTATTCAGATACGCAGTATTTT.